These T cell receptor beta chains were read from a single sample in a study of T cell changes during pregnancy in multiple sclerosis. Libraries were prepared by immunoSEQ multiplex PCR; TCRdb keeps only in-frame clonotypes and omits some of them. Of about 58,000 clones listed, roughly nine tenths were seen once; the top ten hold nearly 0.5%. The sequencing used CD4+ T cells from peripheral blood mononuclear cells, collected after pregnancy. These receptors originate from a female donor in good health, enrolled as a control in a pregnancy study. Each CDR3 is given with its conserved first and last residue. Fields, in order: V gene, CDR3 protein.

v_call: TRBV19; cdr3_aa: CASRGGTDFSGNTIYF
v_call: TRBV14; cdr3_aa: CASSRGVDSPLHF
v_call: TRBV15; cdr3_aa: CATSRGGEGAAFYGYTF
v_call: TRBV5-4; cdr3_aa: CASSLAQGVMNTEAFF
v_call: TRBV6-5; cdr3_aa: CASSYRYGGTEAFF
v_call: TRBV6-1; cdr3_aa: CASNPPGGVDTEAFF
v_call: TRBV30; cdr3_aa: CAWSVPRGIYTEAFF
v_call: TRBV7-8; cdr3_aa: CASSLGYRTYEQYF
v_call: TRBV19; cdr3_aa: CASSIRGRDYIGNQPQHF
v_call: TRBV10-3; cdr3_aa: CATTGGEQSPLHF
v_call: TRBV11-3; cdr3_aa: CASSLGAREKETQYF
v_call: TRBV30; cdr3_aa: CAWSVTGGATEAFF
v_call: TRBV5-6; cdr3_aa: CASSPWDRGMNTEAFF
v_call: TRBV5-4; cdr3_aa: CASSFIGVNTEAFF
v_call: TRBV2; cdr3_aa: CASSRTGTNYGYTF
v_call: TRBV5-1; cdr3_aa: CASSLGTGGSAFF
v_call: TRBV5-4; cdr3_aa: CASSRTGFSYEQYF
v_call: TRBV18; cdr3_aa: CASSLGRGGETQYF
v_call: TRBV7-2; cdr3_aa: CASSFGGNTIYF
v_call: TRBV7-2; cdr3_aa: CASSLSGELYGYTF
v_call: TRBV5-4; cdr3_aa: CASSSRLSKETQYF